These 31 T cell receptor beta chains were sequenced from one sample in a study of blood T cell repertoires in COVID-19. The assay was immunoSEQ multiplex PCR, and TCRdb's table has in-frame clones only and misses some. The sample includes about 69,000 clones, around 86% of them seen just once. The sequenced material came from peripheral blood. Every receptor here comes from a man between 40 and 49 years old with COVID-19, enrolled during active disease.

This chain uses TRBV10-3 with TRBJ2-6; TRBD1 aligns across 10 bases. Germline V gene sequence: CDR1 ENHRY, CDR2 SYGVKD. The CDR3 extends over 18 amino acids. V was pared by 4 bases and J by 0 bases, with 6 bases of the junction left unmatched. CDR3 nucleotides: TGTGCCATCAGTGTACCGGGACAGGGGCTCTCTGGGGCCAACGTCCTGACTTTC. This translates into CAISVPGQGLSGANVLTF.

CDR3 sequence: CASSLAGQGDEQYF. The CDR3 bases are TGCGCCAGCAGCTTGGCGGGACAGGGAGATGAGCAGTACTTC. This chain uses TRBV5-1 with TRBJ2-7, with 9 bases lining up with TRBD1. Trimming took 0 bases from V and 7 from J; bases not matched to a gene: 5. This CDR3 comprises 14 residues. In germline, CDR1 is SGHRS, CDR2 YFSETQ.

This chain joins TRBV28 and TRBJ2-1, with 8 bases matching TRBD2. Germline V gene sequence: CDR1 MDHEN, CDR2 SYDVKM. CDR3 length: 14 amino acids. V was pared by 7 bases and J by 1 base, with 3 bases of the junction left unmatched. In DNA, the CDR3 is TGTGCCAGCATCCGGGGGGGATCCTACAATGAGCAGTTCTTC. Encoded protein: CASIRGGSYNEQFF.

The chain employs TRBV4-2 and TRBJ1-6, with a weak D call TRBD1 (5 bases). Germline V gives CDR1 LGHNA, CDR2 YNFKEQ. This CDR3 comprises 17 residues. V was shortened by 1 base and J by 1 base, with 11 bases between the two germline ends. The DNA for the CDR3 is TGTGCCAGCAGCCAAGTAGGCAGGGCATCCTATAATTCACCCCTCCACTTT. Translation: CASSQVGRASYNSPLHF.

J is TRBJ1-2 and V is TRBV1; whether TRBD1, the table's D call, matches the DNA was not checked. TRBV1 is assigned pseudogene status. This CDR3 region has 18 residues. The CDR3 region is CTSSVNRDRGHPKNGYTF. In DNA, the CDR3 is TGCACCAGCAGCGTAAACCGGGACAGGGGGCATCCTAAGAATGGCTACACCTTC.

The V call is TRBV18, the J call TRBJ2-5, with D possibly matching TRBD2 (5 bases). The CDR3 has 13 amino acids. CDR1 KGHSH and CDR2 LQKENI come from the germline V gene. V was trimmed by 6 bases and J by 1 base, leaving 9 bases between them. CDR3 in amino acids: CASSALAQETQYF. CDR3 in DNA: TGTGCCAGCTCGGCCCTAGCCCAAGAGACCCAGTACTTC.

This chain links TRBV19 with TRBJ2-6; 9 positions match TRBD1. Trimming at V came to 5 bases and at J to 13 bases, leaving 6 bases not matched to a gene. The CDR3 covers 13 residues. Per germline, CDR1 LNHDA and CDR2 SQIVND (reference sequence). CDR3 protein: CASSPRDRVVLTF. The CDR3 DNA reads TGTGCCAGTAGTCCCCGGGACAGGGTTGTCCTGACTTTC.

The gene calls are TRBV7-6 and TRBJ1-3; D might be TRBD1 (6 bases). Trimming shortened V by 1 base and J by 0 bases, and 13 bases separated the two germline ends. Germline loops: CDR1 SGHVS, CDR2 FNYEAQ. The CDR3 is made up of 17 amino acids. CDR3: CASSLGGRGGSGNTIYF. The DNA of the CDR3 is TGTGCCAGCAGCTTAGGAGGGAGAGGGGGCTCTGGAAACACCATATATTTT.

DNA of the CDR3: TGTGCCAGTAGTAACTCCGCCGGGTCTTACAATGAGCAGTTCTTC. Residues: CASSNSAGSYNEQFF. The chain joins TRBV19 to TRBJ2-1; no clear D gene. Looked up from germline, CDR1 is LNHDA and CDR2 is SQIVND (reference sequence). The CDR3 loop spans 15 amino acids. V lost 4 bases and J 4 bases, leaving 14 bases between the germline ends.

This sequence joins TRBV5-4 and TRBJ2-3, with TRBD1 matching over 8 bases. The V segment lost 4 bases and the J segment 5 bases; nucleotides outside the gene matches: 12. The V gene's germline CDR1 is SGHNT and CDR2 YYREEE (reference sequence). CDR3 length: 16 residues. CDR3 coding DNA: TGTGCCAGCAGCGCCTCTCCGGCAGGGGGCCAAGATACGCAGTATTTT. This codes for CASSASPAGGQDTQYF.

The chain employs TRBV6-5 and TRBJ1-2; no definite D call. V lost 6 bases and J 6 bases, leaving 20 bases between the germline ends. In germline, CDR1 is MNHEY, CDR2 SVGAGI. This CDR3 has 15 amino acids. DNA for the CDR3: TGTGCCAGCAGCGCAAGGAGACGGGGTAGTGATGGCTACACCTTC. This sequence encodes CASSARRRGSDGYTF.

The J gene is TRBJ1-2, the V gene TRBV5-1, with 7 bases aligning to TRBD1. This CDR3 has 18 amino acids. Germline loops: CDR1 SGHRS, CDR2 YFSETQ. V shed 1 base and J 1 base; nucleotides not matched to a gene: 13. The CDR3 protein is CASSLQPRTGGINYGYTF. The DNA of the CDR3 is TGCGCCAGCAGCTTGCAGCCCCGGACAGGCGGTATTAACTATGGCTACACCTTC.

This clone was seen once. The CDR3 DNA reads as TGTGCCAGCAGTGGGGCTTACACTGAAGCTTTCTTT. Protein sequence: CASSGAYTEAFF. V usage is TRBV12-3 or TRBV12-4 and J usage is TRBJ1-1; D is perhaps TRBD1 (5 bases). V was shortened by 5 bases and J by 3 bases, with 7 bases between the two germline ends. The CDR3 runs to 12 residues.

The chain employs TRBV29-1 and TRBJ2-3; TRBD1 is a possible D gene (5 bases). Germline CDR1 and CDR2: SQVTM and ANQGSEA. The CDR3 spans 15 residues. V gave up 1 base and J gave up 3 bases, with 14 bases separating them. The chain's CDR3 is CSVEGQKGFTDTQYF. The CDR3 DNA follows: TGCAGCGTTGAAGGCCAGAAGGGGTTTACAGATACGCAGTATTTT.

Written as DNA, the CDR3 is TGCGCCAGCAGCCAAGGCCAGGATACGCAGTATTTT. Protein: CASSQGQDTQYF. The V and J genes are TRBV4-1 and TRBJ2-3; no definite D call. The CDR3 totals 12 residues. The ends were cut back, 1 base at V and 6 bases at J, with 5 bases in the middle. Germline V CDR1 and CDR2: MGHRA, YSYEKL.

The chain joins TRBV6-5 to TRBJ1-4; tentatively, D is TRBD1 (5 bases). The CDR3 consists of 15 residues. V was shortened by 7 bases and J by 8 bases, with 20 bases between the two germline ends. Germline values: CDR1 MNHEY, CDR2 SVGAGI. The CDR3 loop is CASNDLGGGREKLFF. The CDR3 nucleotides are TGTGCCAGCAACGATCTTGGGGGGGGTAGGGAAAAACTGTTTTTT.

This chain's CDR3 is CASSSGHPGGDTQYF. In DNA, the CDR3 is TGTGCCAGCAGCTCCGGCCACCCGGGGGGAGATACGCAGTATTTT. The rearrangement links TRBV9 to TRBJ2-3, with 7 bases that match TRBD2. CDR1 SGDLS and CDR2 YYNGEE come from the germline V gene. This CDR3 region has 15 residues. After removal of 4 bases from V and 5 bases from J, the junction contained 10 bases not matched to a gene.

The genes are TRBV13 and TRBJ2-3; D may be TRBD2 (6 bases). This CDR3 spans 18 amino acids. Between the trimmed V and J ends, which lost 0 bases and 0 bases, there was a span of 16 bases. Per the germline V gene, CDR1 is PRHDT and CDR2 is FYEKMQ (reference sequence). The CDR3 nucleotides are TGTGCCAGCAGCTTAGGCCTAATACGCGGGGCTAGCACAGATACGCAGTATTTT. Translation gives CASSLGLIRGASTDTQYF.

V usage is TRBV6-1 and J usage is TRBJ2-5; maybe TRBD2 (5 bases). V was clipped by 3 bases and J by 5 bases, with 10 bases between them. CDR1 MNHNS and CDR2 SASEGT come from the germline V gene. The CDR3 has 13 amino acids. CDR3 protein: CASSELLGETQYF. The DNA of the CDR3 is TGTGCCAGCAGTGAGTTACTAGGGGAGACCCAGTACTTC.

The chain uses TRBV7-2 and TRBJ2-1; 10 bases line up with TRBD2. Germline trimming cut 5 bases from V and 7 bases from J; bases unmatched to any gene: 11. The CDR3 length is 16 residues. Germline V gives CDR1 SGHTA, CDR2 FQGNSA. CDR3 residues: CASSLMALAGLNEQFF. The CDR3 nucleotides are TGTGCCAGCAGCCTTATGGCACTAGCGGGGTTAAATGAGCAGTTCTTC.

This rearrangement joins TRBV14 to TRBJ1-5; unclear D gene. The germline V and J ends were trimmed by 7 bases and 2 bases, with 9 bases remaining between them. Looked up from germline, CDR1 is SGHDN and CDR2 is FVKESK. The CDR3 is made up of 13 amino acids. The CDR3 reads CASIPTGNQPQHF. The CDR3 DNA sequence: TGTGCCAGCATCCCAACGGGCAATCAGCCCCAGCATTTT.

The CDR3 DNA is TGCGCCAGCAGGGACAGTACCCTCGGCACCATATATTTT. As protein: CASRDSTLGTIYF. The chain is built from TRBV10-2 and TRBJ1-3; possible D gene TRBD1, 6 bases. Between the trimmed V and J ends, which lost 6 bases and 9 bases, there was a span of 15 bases. CDR1 and CDR2 (germline): WSHSY, SAAADI. CDR3 size: 13 residues.

This clone was seen only a few times. The genes are TRBV4-1 and TRBJ2-7; D ambiguous. V lost 0 bases, J lost 9 bases, and 18 bases lay in between. CDR1 and CDR2 from the germline V gene are MGHRA and YSYEKL. The CDR3 has 15 residues. DNA for the CDR3: TGCGCCAGCAGCCAAGATGGCAGTCCGGGTTTCGGGCAGTACTTC. Its translation: CASSQDGSPGFGQYF.

The genes are TRBV7-3 and TRBJ2-2; 7 bases map to TRBD2. The CDR3 is 14 amino acids. Germline-derived CDR1 and CDR2 are SGHTA and FQGTGA. Trimming took 0 bases from V and 5 from J; bases not matched to a gene: 0. The DNA for the CDR3 is TGTGCCAGCAGCTTAACTAGCGGGACCGGGGAGCTGTTTTTT. The encoded protein is CASSLTSGTGELFF.

The chain employs TRBV2 and TRBJ1-2; 7 bases match TRBD1. This CDR3 region has 12 residues. The germline CDR1 and CDR2 sequences are SNHLY and FYNNEI. V gave up 8 bases and J gave up 8 bases; unmatched junction bases: 8. DNA of the CDR3: TGTGCCAGCGGAACAGGGGATGGGGGCTACACCTTC. As protein: CASGTGDGGYTF.

About this clone: Sequence at one end of the junction differs from germline and may be a read error. The rearrangement joins TRBV6-2 or TRBV6-3 to TRBJ1-1; no clear D. CDR1 is MNHEY and CDR2 is SVGEGT in the germline V gene. The CDR3 is 12 residues long. The CDR3 DNA follows: TGTGCCAGCAGTACTATGAACTCTGAAGCTTTCTTT. The encoded protein is CASSTMNSEAFF.

This sequence joins TRBV27 and TRBJ1-3; 7 bases map to TRBD1. Trimming at V came to 5 bases and at J to 5 bases, leaving 6 bases not matched to a gene. Looked up from germline, CDR1 is MNHEY and CDR2 is SMNVEV (reference sequence). CDR3 size: 14 residues. As DNA, the CDR3 is TGTGCCAGCAGTCCGAGACAGGGAAGAAACACCATATATTTT. It specifies CASSPRQGRNTIYF.

The rearrangement links TRBV19 to TRBJ1-2; 10 bases are a match to TRBD1. The germline gives CDR1 LNHDA, CDR2 SQIVND (reference sequence). The CDR3 loop spans 15 amino acids. Trimming removed 3 bases from V and 6 bases from J; junction bases left unmatched: 7. The chain's CDR3 is CASSIGDRGIHGYTF. In DNA form, the CDR3 reads TGTGCCAGTAGTATTGGGGACAGGGGTATCCATGGCTACACCTTC.

The chain carries TRBV12-3 or TRBV12-4 and TRBJ1-2, with D tentatively TRBD1 (6 bases). The length of the CDR3 is 13 residues. Trimming took 8 bases from V and 11 from J, leaving 21 bases between them. The chain's CDR3 is CASSGGAGVGYTF. In DNA form, the CDR3 reads TGTGCCAGCTCCGGTGGGGCAGGGGTCGGTTACACCTTC.

CDR3 region: CASSKHYEQYF. The CDR3 DNA reads as TGTGCCAGCAGTAAACACTACGAGCAGTACTTC. The chain joins TRBV6-2 or TRBV6-3 to TRBJ2-7, with D unclear. This CDR3 has 11 amino acids. Germline CDR1 and CDR2: MNHEY and SVGEGT. V was pared by 5 bases and J by 3 bases, with 5 bases between.

The rearrangement uses TRBV7-8 and TRBJ2-5; 12 bases fit TRBD2. The CDR3 length is 16 residues. Germline CDR1 SGHVS, CDR2 FQNEAQ. V gave up 3 bases and J gave up 5 bases; unmatched junction bases: 7. The CDR3 here is CASSFQTSGGMETQYF. The CDR3 bases are TGTGCCAGCAGCTTCCAGACTAGCGGGGGTATGGAGACCCAGTACTTC.